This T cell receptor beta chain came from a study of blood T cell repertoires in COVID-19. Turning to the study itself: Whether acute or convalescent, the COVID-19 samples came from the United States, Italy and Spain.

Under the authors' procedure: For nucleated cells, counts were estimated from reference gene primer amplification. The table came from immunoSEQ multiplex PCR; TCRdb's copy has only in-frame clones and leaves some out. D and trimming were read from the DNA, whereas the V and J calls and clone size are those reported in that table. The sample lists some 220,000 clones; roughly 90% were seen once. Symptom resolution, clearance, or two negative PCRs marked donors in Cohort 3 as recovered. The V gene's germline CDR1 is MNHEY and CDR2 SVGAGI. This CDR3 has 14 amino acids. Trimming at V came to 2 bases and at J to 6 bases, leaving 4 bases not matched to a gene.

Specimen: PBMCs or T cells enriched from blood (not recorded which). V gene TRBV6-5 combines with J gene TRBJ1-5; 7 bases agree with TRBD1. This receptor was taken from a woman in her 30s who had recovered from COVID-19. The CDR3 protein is CASSYKTGTQPQHF. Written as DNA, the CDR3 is TGTGCCAGCAGTTACAAGACAGGGACTCAGCCCCAGCATTTT.